The clone carrying this T cell receptor (beta chain) was detected once. The sample originates from a study of blood T cell repertoires in COVID-19. Looking at the study overall: Sources were T cells, B-cell-depleted T cells, or PBMCs; the material itself was cDNA or gDNA.

Assay: immunoSEQ multiplex PCR; the TCRdb copy retains only in-frame clones and omits some. Among 210,000 or so clones listed, approximately 83% were seen once. CDR3 size: 13 residues. The V gene's germline CDR1 is SGDLS and CDR2 YYNGEE. Trimming took off 1 base at V and 2 bases at J, with 6 bases between the two ends. Participants, about 18 to 89 years old, spanned approximately 26 US areas. Allocation to cohorts depended on clinical history reported by the participants. Sequencing was done on a sample of PBMCs or T cells enriched from blood (not recorded which). The TCR was taken from a woman between 50 and 59 years old who had been exposed to COVID-19. The chain employs TRBV9 and TRBJ1-1; D not certain. The CDR3 DNA reads as TGTGCCAGCAGCGTAAGAGCAAACACTGAAGCTTTCTTT. Its translation is CASSVRANTEAFF.